A single T cell receptor (beta chain) is shown here with its context. This sample is part of a study of technical replicates of blood from several donors. Profiled with immunoSEQ multiplex PCR; TCRdb holds only in-frame clones, not every one. Seen here are almost 70,000 clones, 75% to 90% observed once, and the top ten hold 4% to 5%. The CDR3 runs 14 residues. CDR1 and CDR2 (germline): LNHDA, SQIVND (reference sequence). The ends were cut back, 4 bases at V and 4 bases at J, with 12 bases in the middle. This TCR came from a human donor in good health. Some clones in this sample may be carry-over from other donors' samples. The chain combines TRBV19 with TRBJ2-3; D is possibly TRBD1 (5 bases). Sequences were obtained from PBMCs. The DNA for the CDR3 is TGTGCCAGTAGTACGGGCAGGGCTGCAGATACGCAGTATTTT. Its translation: CASSTGRAADTQYF.